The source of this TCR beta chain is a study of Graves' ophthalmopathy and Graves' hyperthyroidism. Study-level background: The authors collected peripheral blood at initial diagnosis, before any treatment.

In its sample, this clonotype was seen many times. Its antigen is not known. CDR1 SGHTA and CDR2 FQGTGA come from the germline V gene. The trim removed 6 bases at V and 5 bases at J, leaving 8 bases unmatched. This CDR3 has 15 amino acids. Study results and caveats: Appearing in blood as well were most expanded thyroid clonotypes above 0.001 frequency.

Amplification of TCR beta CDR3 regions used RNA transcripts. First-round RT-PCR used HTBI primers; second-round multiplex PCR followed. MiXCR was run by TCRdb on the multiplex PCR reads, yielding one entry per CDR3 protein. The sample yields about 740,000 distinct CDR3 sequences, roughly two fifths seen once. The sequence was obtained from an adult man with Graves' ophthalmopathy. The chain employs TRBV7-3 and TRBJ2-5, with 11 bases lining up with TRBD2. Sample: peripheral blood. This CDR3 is CASSRLAGRGETQYF. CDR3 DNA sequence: TGTGCCAGCAGTAGACTAGCGGGGAGAGGGGAGACCCAGTACTTC.